The 20 T cell receptor beta chains below all came from one sample that was sequenced in a study of OX40 agonist ivuxolimab in advanced cancers. Repertoires were generated with immunoSEQ multiplex PCR, while TCRdb's copy carries only in-frame clones and drops some. The sample shows some 150,000 clones, approximately 90% of them seen only once. This material consisted of CD4+ or CD8+ T cells sorted from blood, taken in a trial of the OX40 agonist ivuxolimab. The receptors were gathered from an adult with an advanced solid tumor such as melanoma, head and neck, liver or kidney cancer.

CDR3 nucleotide sequence: TGTGCCAGCTCACCTGCTGGTAACAGGCCCGATAGCAATCAGCCCCAGCATTTT. It specifies CASSPAGNRPDSNQPQHF. This chain links TRBV18 with TRBJ1-5; a weak D match, TRBD1 (5 bases). This CDR3 comprises 18 residues. From germline, CDR1 is KGHSH and CDR2 LQKENI. Trimming stripped 3 bases from V and 0 bases from J, with 18 bases between.

V and J are TRBV7-2 and TRBJ1-5, with 11 bases matching TRBD1. V lost 1 base, J lost 6 bases, and 5 bases stayed unmatched. CDR3 length equals 16 residues. Germline CDR1 is SGHTA and CDR2 is FQGNSA. Here the CDR3 DNA reads TGTGCCAGCAGCTTAGTGAGCGGGACAGGGGGTCAGCCCCAGCATTTT. Translating it yields CASSLVSGTGGQPQHF.

The chain is built from TRBV19 and TRBJ2-3; D unclear. Germline V gene lookup returns CDR1 LNHDA and CDR2 SQIVND (reference sequence). The CDR3 runs 12 residues. V lost 0 bases and J lost 2, with 0 bases in between. CDR3 amino acids: CASSIDTDTQYF. Written as DNA, the CDR3 is TGTGCCAGTAGTATAGACACAGATACGCAGTATTTT.

This clone was counted between two and nine times. The chain recombines TRBV28 with TRBJ1-5; D is uncertain. V lost 8 bases to trimming and J lost 5 bases, with 7 bases between them. Per germline, CDR1 MDHEN and CDR2 SYDVKM. CDR3 length: 11 residues. CDR3 loop: CASSDHQPQHF. The DNA for the CDR3 is TGTGCCAGCTCCGACCATCAGCCCCAGCATTTT.

CDR3 in DNA: TGTGCCAGCAGTTCAAGCGGGATATCCTACGAGCAGTACTTC. Translation: CASSSSGISYEQYF. V is TRBV6-5 and J is TRBJ2-7; 7 bases fit TRBD2. This CDR3 has 14 amino acids. Germline V gives CDR1 MNHEY, CDR2 SVGAGI. Germline trimming cut 4 bases from V and 1 base from J; bases unmatched to any gene: 4.

The rearrangement joins TRBV28 to TRBJ2-3; 9 positions match TRBD1. There are 15 residues in the CDR3. J lost 6 bases, V lost 5 bases, and 9 bases had no gene match. Germline lookup yields CDR1 MDHEN and CDR2 SYDVKM. CDR3: CASSRPGQGVDTQYF. Written as DNA, the CDR3 is TGTGCCAGCAGTCGTCCGGGACAGGGCGTTGATACGCAGTATTTT.

CDR3 sequence: CASSPEGGYYGYTF. CDR3 sequence (DNA): TGTGCCAGCAGTCCCGAGGGAGGGTACTATGGCTACACCTTC. The chain is built from TRBV28 and TRBJ1-2; D unclear. Germline CDR1 reads MDHEN; CDR2 reads SYDVKM. Trimming shortened V by 5 bases and J by 3 bases, and 13 bases separated the two germline ends. There are 14 residues in the CDR3.

V usage is TRBV6-1 and J usage is TRBJ1-2; D ambiguous. This CDR3 has 16 residues. The germline V gene encodes CDR1 MNHNS and CDR2 SASEGT. V was pared by 2 bases and J by 2 bases, with 15 bases between. Here the CDR3 reads CASSEQQAAANYGYTF. In DNA form, the CDR3 reads TGTGCCAGCAGTGAACAGCAAGCAGCAGCGAACTATGGCTACACCTTC.

V usage is TRBV5-6 and J usage is TRBJ2-4, with 7 bases fitting TRBD1. CDR1 SGHDT and CDR2 YYEEEE come from the germline V gene. The CDR3 totals 16 residues. The junction had 7 bases not matched to a gene; V was cut back by 2 bases and J by 2 bases. In DNA form, the CDR3 reads TGTGCCAGCAGCTTTAGACCGGGACAGCCCAAAAACATTCAGTACTTC. It specifies CASSFRPGQPKNIQYF.

The chain links TRBV6-5 to TRBJ2-7; the D gene is possibly TRBD2 (6 bases). V lost 4 bases and J lost 2, with 12 bases in between. Germline CDR1 and CDR2: MNHEY and SVGAGI. This CDR3 contains 14 residues. In DNA form, the CDR3 reads TGTGCCAGCAGTTCTACACCGGGGGCCTACGAGCAGTACTTC. This gives the protein CASSSTPGAYEQYF.

The V call is TRBV7-9, the J call TRBJ2-7; D is perhaps TRBD1 (5 bases). The V gene's germline CDR1 is SEHNR and CDR2 FQNEAQ (reference sequence). V lost 2 bases and J 3 bases, leaving 14 bases between the germline ends. This CDR3 is built from 15 residues. DNA for the CDR3: TGTGCCAGCAGCTTAACGGACAAAAGGAGCTACGAGCAGTACTTC. Translating gives CASSLTDKRSYEQYF.

V and J are TRBV19 and TRBJ2-3; 7 nucleotides align to TRBD1. V gave up 5 bases and J gave up 3 bases; unmatched junction bases: 5. Germline CDR1 reads LNHDA; CDR2 reads SQIVND (reference sequence). The CDR3 is made up of 14 amino acids. For the CDR3, the DNA is TGTGCCAGTAGTCTAGGGACAGTGACAGATACGCAGTATTTT. Its translation: CASSLGTVTDTQYF.

J is TRBJ1-1 and V is TRBV2; tentative D call: TRBD1 (5 bases). The V end lost 7 bases, the J end lost 5 bases, and 14 bases lay between the germline ends. CDR1 is SNHLY, CDR2 FYNNEI, per germline. This CDR3 is built from 13 residues. DNA of the CDR3: TGTGCCAGCATACCGGGGCTGGGGACTGAAGCTTTCTTT. As protein: CASIPGLGTEAFF.

The rearrangement joins TRBV9 to TRBJ2-3, with TRBD1 matching 8 bases. CDR3 length: 15 residues. Germline V gene data show CDR1 as SGDLS and CDR2 as YYNGEE. The trim removed 3 bases at V and 1 base at J, leaving 4 bases unmatched. For the CDR3, the DNA is TGTGCCAGCAGCGACCCGGGACAGGGCACAGATACGCAGTATTTT. This codes for CASSDPGQGTDTQYF.

This clone showed up just a few times. The chain joins TRBV18 to TRBJ2-3; 7 bases align to TRBD1. The CDR3 consists of 17 residues. Germline CDR1 is KGHSH and CDR2 is LQKENI. Trimming at V came to 6 bases and at J to 0 bases, leaving 12 bases not matched to a gene. The DNA of the CDR3 is TGTGCCAGCTCGCCGCCGAGAGGGGGCTTAAGCACAGATACGCAGTATTTT. It encodes CASSPPRGGLSTDTQYF.

This chain links TRBV19 with TRBJ1-5; D is undetermined. V was pared by 1 base and J by 0 bases, with 13 bases between. Germline loops: CDR1 LNHDA, CDR2 SQIVND (reference sequence). The CDR3 covers 17 residues. This CDR3 is CASSIGIQSLSNQPQHF. In DNA, the CDR3 is TGTGCCAGTAGTATAGGTATCCAGTCCCTTAGCAATCAGCCCCAGCATTTT.

This rearrangement joins TRBV30 to TRBJ2-2; 10 positions match TRBD1. This CDR3 region has 19 residues. J gave up 0 bases and V 7 bases, and 17 bases lay outside the gene matches. Germline lookup yields CDR1 GTSNPN and CDR2 SVGIG (reference sequence). CDR3 sequence: CASDSGTGVIGSNTGELFF. For the CDR3, the DNA is TGTGCCTCGGATTCCGGGACAGGGGTTATAGGGTCGAACACCGGGGAGCTGTTTTTT. Using reference TRBV30 and TRBJ2-2 for the parts outside the CDR3, the full variable domain is SQTIHQWPATLVQPVGSPLSLECTVEGTSNPNLYWYRQAAGRGLQLLFYSVGIGQISSEVPQNLSASRPQDRQFILSSKKLLLSDSGFYLCASDSGTGVIGSNTGELFFGEGSRLTVL.

The rearrangement uses TRBV19 and TRBJ1-1; 10 nucleotides align to TRBD1. Per the germline V gene, CDR1 is LNHDA and CDR2 is SQIVND (reference sequence). The CDR3 totals 15 residues. Trimming removed 4 bases from V and 4 bases from J; junction bases left unmatched: 6. CDR3: CASSTSGTGATEAFF. As DNA, the CDR3 is TGTGCCAGTAGTACTTCCGGGACAGGGGCCACTGAAGCTTTCTTT.

The chain joins TRBV6-6 to TRBJ2-7; D might be TRBD1 (6 bases). V lost 8 bases and J lost 3, with 20 bases in between. The CDR3 contains 15 residues. The V gene's germline CDR1 is MNHNY and CDR2 SVGAGI (reference sequence). CDR3 DNA sequence: TGTGCCAGCTCTACTCGAGGTGGACAGAGCTACGAGCAGTACTTC. Amino acids: CASSTRGGQSYEQYF.

Turning to this clone: Other DNA variants within this sample encode the same CDR3. This chain links TRBV19 with TRBJ1-5; 9 bases agree with TRBD1. This CDR3 spans 17 amino acids. Looked up from germline, CDR1 is LNHDA and CDR2 is SQIVND (reference sequence). Trimming removed 2 bases from V and 6 bases from J; junction bases left unmatched: 11. The CDR3 DNA follows: TGTGCCAGTAGTATATTCCCGGACAGGGGACTGGGTCAGCCCCAGCATTTT. Protein sequence: CASSIFPDRGLGQPQHF.